This T cell receptor (beta chain) derives from a study of spatial heterogeneity in lung cancer (dated by TCRdb to the late 2010s). Regarding the study in general: More beta-chain than alpha-chain transcripts were consistently detected, likely reflecting higher beta-chain transcript abundance. In the raw uncorrected reads, each unique combination of TCR and UMI appeared on average more than ten times. In non-small cell lung cancer, the study made a quantitative comparison of TCR alpha and beta repertoires among multiple tumor regions, matched nontumor lung and blood. The study linked features of the TCR repertoire to counts of nonsynonymous mutations, which were determined by whole-exome sequencing of tumor tissue. Both alpha and beta chains were TCR-sequenced in approximately 220 tumor regions, around 65 matched nontumor lung samples and around 54 PBMC samples obtained at surgery. On the study overall, not on this receptor specifically: Additional single-cell paired TCR alpha and beta sequencing was considered necessary to confirm, at a functional level, the hypothesis that regional TCRs recognize regional mutations. Ubiquitous expanded tumor TCRs were found in blood more often at tumor resection than at routine follow-up.

Preparation of the library involved 5' RACE. Data came from a NextSeq 500. To allow correction of PCR and sequencing errors, the TCR library protocol tagged every TCR cDNA molecule with a unique molecular identifier. As for the original processing: TCR identification, UMI-based error correction and CDR3 extraction were all carried out with Decombinator tools. TCRs above a frequency of 2 per 1,000, corresponding to the top 1% of the tumor frequency distribution, were defined as expanded. Renyi diversity was calculated using the R vegan package after each repertoire was subsampled 100 times to 5,000 TCRs. CDR3 similarity networks were built from amino acid triplet string-kernel similarity, connecting CDR3s with pairwise similarity above 0.82. TCRdb redid the processing of the public reads, applying fastp at Q25 and MiXCR, and retained in-frame beta chains. Merged by CDR3 protein, the rows form single entries marked with the most common genes and DNA. These V and J calls rely on TCRdb rather than the paper's analysis. The sample includes over 25,000 distinct CDR3 sequences, with approximately 8.1% observed a single time. The ten largest clones add up to around 36% of the sample.

This clonotype is deemed large (0.1 to 1%). Its specific antigen is unknown. Base qualities are not provided; no much larger clone lies one nucleotide away. Spanning cysteine to phenylalanine, the CDR3 consists of 11 amino acids. Kept here is only the CDR3 DNA, which spans 33 bases and is read in frame from base 1. Trimming removed 3 bases from V and 8 bases from J, leaving 10 bases between the germline ends. According to the germline V gene (reference sequence), CDR1 reads GTSNPN and CDR2 reads SVGIG. The sample's time point label, decoded: sample taken at primary tumor resection. TCR sequencing used whole RNA extracted from tumor and nontumor lung tissue, or from cryopreserved PBMC samples, without cell sorting. Samples were obtained from 70 to 85 patients with early-stage, untreated non-small cell lung cancer from the lung TRACERx cohort. Only patients for whom sufficient RNA was available from at least two tumor regions were selected for TCR sequencing.

The V and J genes are TRBV30 and TRBJ1-1; the D gene is perhaps TRBD1, on 5 matching bases. This sequence originates from a female donor with early-stage non-small cell lung cancer. The sample was PBMCs, taken at surgery. The nucleotides are TGTGCCTGGAGCCGGGGACTGGAAGCTTTCTTT. This yields the protein CAWSRGLEAFF.